Presented here are 20 T cell receptor beta chains from one specimen sequenced in a study of beta chain features in type 1 diabetes. Findings and caveats of the study: Patients with Type 1 diabetes showed moderately but significantly shorter TCRB CDR3s in all four CD4+ subsets.

Antigens of these TCRs are unknown. Since all of the isolated RNA was reverse transcribed, expressed TCRB transcripts were what got sequenced. Some clones are missing from TCRdb's copy, which holds only in-frame ones; the method was immunoSEQ multiplex PCR. The table includes about 120,000 clones, around 17% detected once. The sample consisted of central memory CD4+ T cells from blood. These receptors were taken from a man between 25 and 39 years old with type 1 diabetes.

This clone was detected a few times. The chain uses TRBV10-3 and TRBJ2-5; D gene uncertain. This CDR3 comprises 17 residues. Germline CDR1 is ENHRY and CDR2 is SYGVKD. V gave up 0 bases and J gave up 5 bases, with 19 bases separating them. The CDR3 here is CAISESRSQSQGETQYF. As DNA, the CDR3 is TGTGCCATCAGTGAGTCTCGGAGCCAATCCCAAGGGGAGACCCAGTACTTC.

The chain uses TRBV4-1 and TRBJ2-1; D is possibly TRBD1 (6 bases). Germline CDR1 and CDR2: MGHRA and YSYEKL. V was cut by 1 base and J by 7 bases, with 11 bases left in between. The CDR3 covers 14 residues. DNA for the CDR3: TGCGCCAGCAGCCAAGGGGCAGGGACAAATGAGCAGTTCTTC. Its protein is CASSQGAGTNEQFF.

V usage is TRBV6-1 and J usage is TRBJ2-7; D is unresolved. The V and J ends lost 1 base and 2 bases respectively, with 9 bases between them. This CDR3 spans 14 amino acids. Germline loops: CDR1 MNHNS, CDR2 SASEGT. The CDR3 DNA reads as TGTGCCAGCAGTGAAGTGTTTGGAACCTACGAGCAGTACTTC. This encodes CASSEVFGTYEQYF.

This clone has a count of ten or more. The rearrangement joins TRBV5-1 to TRBJ2-3; D remains ambiguous. The CDR3 runs to 18 residues. CDR1 and CDR2 (germline): SGHRS, YFSETQ. Trimming shortened V by 9 bases and J by 2 bases, and 28 bases separated the two germline ends. The DNA for the CDR3 is TGCGCCACCAAATTCGACCCCGGGTCCTCGATTAACACAGATACGCAGTATTTT. As protein: CATKFDPGSSINTDTQYF.

This clone was seen a few times. V usage is TRBV7-2 and J usage is TRBJ2-3; TRBD2 agrees at 8 bases. Germline V lookup: CDR1 SGHTA, CDR2 FQGNSA. The CDR3 runs to 16 residues. V was clipped by 4 bases and J by 7 bases; unmatched bases: 13. The CDR3 region has the DNA TGTGCCAGCAGCTCTACGGGGGGGCCGAGGCTGAATACGCAGTATTTT. Translating gives CASSSTGGPRLNTQYF.

This clone has just a few counts. The DNA of the CDR3 is TGCAGCGGGACCGACAGGGATGAAAAACTGTTTTTT. It yields the protein CSGTDRDEKLFF. This chain joins TRBV29-1 and TRBJ1-4, with 7 positions matching TRBD1. The V gene's germline CDR1 is SQVTM and CDR2 ANQGSEA. The ends lost 7 bases at V and 6 bases at J; junction bases unmatched: 5. This CDR3 is 12 amino acids long.

This clone appeared a few times. The rearrangement uses TRBV25-1 and TRBJ1-2; D gene unclear. V gave up 0 bases and J gave up 8 bases, with 10 bases separating them. Germline V gene lookup returns CDR1 MGHDK and CDR2 SYGVNS. The CDR3 is 13 residues long. Here the CDR3 reads CASSEYRKEGYTF. In DNA, the CDR3 is TGTGCCAGCAGTGAATACCGGAAGGAAGGCTACACCTTC.

There are a few counts of this clone. The chain is built from TRBV29-1 and TRBJ2-7; 9 positions match TRBD2. This CDR3 contains 14 residues. Germline-derived CDR1 and CDR2 are SQVTM and ANQGSEA. Trimming at V came to 6 bases and at J to 2 bases, leaving 8 bases not matched to a gene. This chain's CDR3 is CSVAVAGATYEQYF. The DNA for the CDR3 is TGCAGCGTCGCTGTAGCGGGGGCAACCTACGAGCAGTACTTC.

The chain uses TRBV2 and TRBJ2-1; 9 bases agree with TRBD2. The germline CDR1 and CDR2 sequences are SNHLY and FYNNEI. V lost 7 bases, J lost 6 bases, and 4 bases stayed unmatched. This CDR3 has 13 amino acids. Here the CDR3 DNA reads TGTGCCAGCAAAATTAGCGGGGGCAATGAGCAGTTCTTC. Amino acids: CASKISGGNEQFF.

This clone was picked up a small number of times. V gene TRBV4-2 combines with J gene TRBJ1-6; D is perhaps TRBD1 (5 bases). The germline CDR1 and CDR2 sequences are LGHNA and YNFKEQ. The CDR3 extends over 16 amino acids. V gave up 0 bases and J gave up 6 bases, with 12 bases separating them. This chain's CDR3 is CASSQERDPGNSPLHF. CDR3 DNA: TGTGCCAGCAGCCAAGAAAGGGACCCGGGTAATTCACCCCTCCACTTT.

This clone appeared a few times. This sequence joins TRBV7-9 and TRBJ2-7; 7 bases are shared with TRBD1. Losses at the gene ends were 2 bases for V and 1 base for J; bases not matched to a gene: 2. The germline CDR1 and CDR2 sequences are SEHNR and FQNEAQ (reference sequence). The CDR3 length is 14 residues. CDR3 sequence: CASSLLGQSYEQYF. CDR3 bases: TGTGCCAGCAGCTTACTGGGACAGTCCTACGAGCAGTACTTC. The whole variable domain, filled in from reference TRBV7-9 and TRBJ2-7, reads DTGVSQNPRHKITKRGQNVTFRCDPISEHNRLYWYRQTLGQGPEFLTYFQNEAQLEKSRLLSDRFSAERPKGSFSTLEIQRTEQGDSAMYLCASSLLGQSYEQYFGPGTRLTVT.

This clone was counted a few times. This chain connects TRBV29-1 to TRBJ2-7; TRBD1 agrees at 12 bases. Germline trimming cut 4 bases from V and 2 bases from J; bases unmatched to any gene: 6. Germline CDR1 SQVTM, CDR2 ANQGSEA. This CDR3 has 15 amino acids. The CDR3 DNA reads TGCAGCGTTGCCGCCGGGACAGGGGGCACCTACGAGCAGTACTTC. Protein sequence: CSVAAGTGGTYEQYF.

The chain employs TRBV2 and TRBJ2-5; TRBD2 matches 8 bases. Trimming at V came to 6 bases and at J to 5 bases, leaving 11 bases not matched to a gene. CDR3 size: 15 residues. CDR1 is SNHLY and CDR2 is FYNNEI in the germline V gene. The CDR3 spells CASRLSRGGPETQYF. CDR3 bases: TGTGCCAGCAGGCTATCTCGGGGGGGCCCTGAGACCCAGTACTTC.

The chain couples TRBV7-9 to TRBJ2-3; D not certain. In germline, CDR1 is SEHNR, CDR2 FQNEAQ (reference sequence). This CDR3 is 13 amino acids long. The germline V and J ends were trimmed by 2 bases and 4 bases, with 7 bases remaining between them. CDR3 bases: TGTGCCAGCAGCTTAATGGTTTCAGATACGCAGTATTTT. This codes for CASSLMVSDTQYF. Supplemented by reference TRBV7-9 and TRBJ2-3, the full variable domain reads DTGVSQNPRHKITKRGQNVTFRCDPISEHNRLYWYRQTLGQGPEFLTYFQNEAQLEKSRLLSDRFSAERPKGSFSTLEIQRTEQGDSAMYLCASSLMVSDTQYFGPGTRLTVL.

The chain joins TRBV28 to TRBJ1-2, with TRBD1 identical over 7 bases. The V segment lost 6 bases and the J segment 4 bases; nucleotides outside the gene matches: 5. CDR1 is MDHEN, CDR2 SYDVKM, per germline. There are 13 residues in the CDR3. CDR3 loop: CASSRQGLYGYTF. CDR3 bases: TGTGCCAGCAGCAGACAGGGACTCTATGGCTACACCTTC.

The V gene is TRBV18, the J gene TRBJ2-5; tentative D call: TRBD1 (6 bases). Deletions cut 6 bases from V and 1 base from J, with 9 bases between. Germline values: CDR1 KGHSH, CDR2 LQKENI. CDR3 length: 13 residues. The DNA for the CDR3 is TGTGCCAGCTCGCAGGGGAGCCAAGAGACCCAGTACTTC. Its protein product is CASSQGSQETQYF.

This clone was seen only a few times. This CDR3 is also generated by other DNA sequences in the sample. The chain uses TRBV19 and TRBJ1-2, with 9 bases lining up with TRBD1. Germline V gives CDR1 LNHDA, CDR2 SQIVND (reference sequence). CDR3 length: 13 amino acids. V lost 6 bases, J lost 4 bases, and 3 bases stayed unmatched. The CDR3 sequence is CASSSTGGYGYTF. CDR3 DNA: TGTGCCAGTAGCTCGACAGGGGGCTATGGCTACACCTTC. The complete variable domain, with remaining parts taken from reference TRBV19 and TRBJ1-2, reads DGGITQSPKYLFRKEGQNVTLSCEQNLNHDAMYWYRQDPGQGLRLIYYSQIVNDFQKGDIAEGYSVSREKKESFPLTVTSAQKNPTAFYLCASSSTGGYGYTFGSGTRLTVV.

This clone showed up just a few times. This chain joins TRBV4-1 and TRBJ2-1, with D perhaps being TRBD1 or TRBD2 (5 bases each). V shed 0 bases and J shed 2 bases, with 17 bases lying between them. From germline, CDR1 is MGHRA and CDR2 YSYEKL. The CDR3 has 18 amino acids. CDR3 protein: CASSQDGFGAGAYNEQFF. DNA for the CDR3: TGCGCCAGCAGCCAAGATGGGTTCGGGGCAGGAGCCTACAATGAGCAGTTCTTC.

CDR3 in DNA: TGTGCCAGCAGCGCCCACGCCGGGACCACCCAAGAGACCCAGTACTTC. Translated: CASSAHAGTTQETQYF. V gene TRBV9 combines with J gene TRBJ2-5, with D tentatively TRBD1 or TRBD2 (5 bases each). Germline V lookup: CDR1 SGDLS, CDR2 YYNGEE. Deletions cut 3 bases from V and 1 base from J, with 16 bases between. The CDR3 totals 16 residues.

This clone came up many times. The rearrangement links TRBV6-6 to TRBJ1-1, with 8 bases that match TRBD1. V dropped 5 bases and J dropped 1; count of bases not matched to a gene: 0. This CDR3 spans 13 amino acids. Germline-derived CDR1 and CDR2 are MNHNY and SVGAGI (reference sequence). CDR3 nucleotides: TGTGCCAGCAGTGGACAGGGGAACACTGAAGCTTTCTTT. Encoded protein: CASSGQGNTEAFF.